Below, 26 T cell receptor beta chains from the same sample are listed, as sequenced in a study of identical twins. From the 5' RACE reads, TCRdb called clonotypes with MiXCR, one entry per CDR3 protein. The sample holds some 710,000 distinct CDR3 sequences, roughly 6% seen once. The sample taken for sequencing was naive T cells sorted from blood. The receptor source for this set is a man between 18 and 29 years old in good health.

This clonotype was seen a handful of times. The chain carries TRBV19 and TRBJ2-1, with 8 nucleotides matching TRBD2. This CDR3 comprises 16 residues. With V trimmed by 6 bases and J by 5 bases, 12 bases remained unmatched. Looked up from germline, CDR1 is LNHDA and CDR2 is SQIVND (reference sequence). Here the CDR3 DNA reads TGTGCCAGTAGGAAACCCGGGGGGGGAGGGAACAATGAGCAGTTCTTC. This sequence encodes CASRKPGGGGNNEQFF.

This clonotype was detected only a few times. The chain recombines TRBV7-3 with TRBJ1-1; perhaps TRBD1 as D (5 bases). The length of the CDR3 is 15 residues. V was cut by 2 bases and J by 2 bases, with 12 bases left in between. Germline-derived CDR1 and CDR2 are SGHTA and FQGTGA. CDR3 bases: TGTGCCAGCAGCTTATATGGGACGGTTAACACTGAAGCTTTCTTT. Amino acid sequence: CASSLYGTVNTEAFF.

The chain recombines TRBV6-1 with TRBJ2-5; D gene uncertain. The ends were cut back, 7 bases at V and 2 bases at J, with 20 bases in the middle. The germline gives CDR1 MNHNS, CDR2 SASEGT. The CDR3 has 16 residues. Here the CDR3 reads CASTPLLPLSQETQYF. The CDR3 nucleotides read TGTGCCAGCACTCCTCTCCTCCCCCTGTCGCAAGAGACCCAGTACTTC.

This clonotype was recorded at least ten times. CDR3 bases: TGTGCCAGCAGTCCAATCCGACCCCGGGACGGTCCCTCCAATGAGCAGTTCTTC. It specifies CASSPIRPRDGPSNEQFF. The V gene is TRBV27, the J gene TRBJ2-1, with D perhaps matching TRBD1 or TRBD2 (5 bases each). The germline CDR1 and CDR2 sequences are MNHEY and SMNVEV (reference sequence). Deletions cut 5 bases from V and 6 bases from J, with 26 bases between. The CDR3 sequence is 18 residues long.

This clonotype was detected many times. This chain uses TRBV20-1 with TRBJ2-7; possible D gene TRBD2, 6 bases. The germline V gene has CDR1 DFQATT and CDR2 SNEGSKA (reference sequence). V shed 4 bases and J shed 6 bases, with 16 bases lying between them. This CDR3 spans 13 amino acids. This chain's CDR3 is CSATLPGVSEQYF. CDR3 nucleotide sequence: TGCAGTGCTACCCTGCCGGGAGTAAGCGAGCAGTACTTC.

This clonotype was seen more than once but under ten times. The chain has TRBV18 and TRBJ2-2; D unresolved. The V gene lost 0 bases and the J gene lost 4 bases, with 6 bases spanning the gap. Germline CDR1 and CDR2: KGHSH and LQKENI. The CDR3 consists of 14 residues. The CDR3 loop reads CASSPPYSTGELFF. The CDR3 DNA follows: TGTGCCAGCTCACCACCATACAGCACCGGGGAGCTGTTTTTT.

The chain combines TRBV2 with TRBJ2-7; 7 bases fit TRBD2. The germline V gene encodes CDR1 SNHLY and CDR2 FYNNEI. The CDR3 is made up of 15 amino acids. V shed 0 bases, J shed 1 base, and the junction held 3 bases outside the gene matches. The CDR3 loop is CASSEAASGSYEQYF. DNA for the CDR3: TGTGCCAGCAGTGAAGCGGCTAGCGGTTCCTACGAGCAGTACTTC.

The rearrangement uses TRBV6-2 or TRBV6-3 and TRBJ2-1; D is possibly TRBD1 (6 bases). CDR1 is MNHEY, CDR2 SVGEGT, per germline. Trimming took 6 bases from V and 12 from J, leaving 30 bases between them. The CDR3 covers 17 residues. The CDR3 reads CASSGIFHRVPIHLQFF. CDR3 bases: TGTGCCAGCAGCGGGATTTTCCACAGGGTACCCATTCATCTGCAGTTCTTC.

This clonotype was found many times. The rearrangement links TRBV6-1 to TRBJ1-2; D remains unclear. The CDR3 is 12 amino acids. The germline V gene encodes CDR1 MNHNS and CDR2 SASEGT. Trimming left V 2 bases short and J 5 bases short, with 6 bases between. The CDR3 is CASSEPIYGYTF. The CDR3 DNA follows: TGTGCCAGCAGTGAACCCATTTATGGCTACACCTTC.

This chain uses TRBV3-1 with TRBJ2-6; D not certain. The germline V and J ends were trimmed by 0 bases and 2 bases, with 5 bases remaining between them. The length of the CDR3 is 15 residues. Germline CDR1 is LGHDT and CDR2 is YNNKEL (reference sequence). In nucleotides, the CDR3 is TGTGCCAGCAGCCAAGAACAGACTGGGGCCAACGTCCTGACTTTC. This sequence encodes CASSQEQTGANVLTF.

This clonotype was found a few times. This chain links TRBV7-6 with TRBJ2-7; 13 bases align to TRBD2. The V and J ends lost 0 bases and 6 bases, in that order; junction bases with no gene match: 14. From germline, CDR1 is SGHVS and CDR2 FNYEAQ. The CDR3 is 19 amino acids. The CDR3 bases are TGTGCCAGCAGCTTAGCCCCAGGACTAGCGGGAGTGAGTGGTGGCGAGCAGTACTTC. Protein sequence: CASSLAPGLAGVSGGEQYF.

This clonotype came up a few times. V usage is TRBV12-3 or TRBV12-4 and J usage is TRBJ1-2; D gene uncertain. V gave up 5 bases and J gave up 8 bases, with 15 bases separating them. There are 13 residues in the CDR3. In DNA, the CDR3 is TGTGCCAGCAGTCCCTCTCTGAAGCGCGGCTACACCTTC. Its protein is CASSPSLKRGYTF.

This clonotype was detected many times. The J gene is TRBJ1-1, the V gene TRBV5-5, with 9 bases identical to TRBD1. The CDR3 is made up of 14 amino acids. Losses at the gene ends were 4 bases for V and 4 bases for J; bases not matched to a gene: 5. Germline CDR1 reads SGHKS; CDR2 reads YYEKEE (reference sequence). The CDR3 DNA reads TGTGCCAGCAGCAGGACAGGGGTGAGCACTGAAGCTTTCTTT. It codes for CASSRTGVSTEAFF.

This clonotype was observed a few times. The genes are TRBV24-1 and TRBJ2-3; 8 bases line up with TRBD1. Germline loops: CDR1 KGHDR, CDR2 SFDVKD. The CDR3 sequence is 15 residues long. The ends lost 0 bases at V and 5 bases at J; junction bases unmatched: 3. CDR3 nucleotides: TGTGCCACCAGTGATTTGACAGGGGGTGGAGATACGCAGTATTTT. Its protein product is CATSDLTGGGDTQYF.

Of note for this clonotype: This may come from a read error, since a much larger clone is one base off. The CDR3 protein is CASSQDRESYEQYF. In DNA, the CDR3 is TGCGCCAGCAGCCAAGACAGGGAGTCCTACGAGCAGTACTTC. The V gene is TRBV4-3, the J gene TRBJ2-7; D is perhaps TRBD1 or TRBD2 (5 bases each). The germline gives CDR1 LGHNA, CDR2 YSLEER. Trimming took off 0 bases at V and 1 base at J, with 7 bases between the two ends. This CDR3 is 14 amino acids long.

This clonotype was seen many times. The rearrangement uses TRBV10-3 and TRBJ2-7; the D call may be TRBD1 or TRBD2 (5 bases each). The CDR3 contains 15 residues. Germline V lookup: CDR1 ENHRY, CDR2 SYGVKD. Deletions cut 3 bases from V and 7 bases from J, with 19 bases between. Here the CDR3 reads CAISEVWDGSGEQYF. CDR3 bases: TGTGCCATCAGTGAAGTTTGGGACGGGTCCGGGGAGCAGTACTTC.

This clonotype was counted at least ten times. The chain combines TRBV12-3 or TRBV12-4 with TRBJ2-5, with D unclear. This CDR3 is built from 16 residues. Trimming pared 8 bases from V and 0 bases from J, leaving 19 bases between. The CDR3 spells CASSMSPVAYQETQYF. The CDR3 DNA reads TGTGCCAGCTCCATGTCGCCGGTGGCGTACCAAGAGACCCAGTACTTC.

This clonotype was seen more than once but under ten times. V is TRBV7-3 and J is TRBJ2-5; D may match TRBD1 or TRBD2 (5 bases each). Germline values: CDR1 SGHTA, CDR2 FQGTGA. This CDR3 is built from 14 residues. Trimming removed 8 bases from V and 5 bases from J, with 18 bases in between. The CDR3 loop is CASQKGAGAETQYF. The CDR3 DNA sequence: TGTGCCAGCCAAAAAGGGGCCGGGGCGGAGACCCAGTACTTC. The full variable domain, rest sourced from reference TRBV7-3 and TRBJ2-5, is GAGVSQTPSNKVTEKGKYVELRCDPISGHTALYWYRQSLGQGPEFLIYFQGTGAADDSGLPNDRFFAVRPEGSVSTLKIQRTERGDSAVYLCASQKGAGAETQYFGPGTRLLVL.

This clonotype was counted between two and nine times. The chain is built from TRBV7-9 and TRBJ2-7; D is uncertain. The V and J ends lost 9 bases and 3 bases respectively, with 12 bases between them. This CDR3 is built from 12 residues. From germline, CDR1 is SEHNR and CDR2 FQNEAQ (reference sequence). The CDR3 region has the DNA TGTGCCAGTTCCATGGGTCACTACGAGCAGTACGTC. Translated, it gives CASSMGHYEQYV.

This chain joins TRBV15 and TRBJ2-7, with TRBD2 matching over 9 bases. V dropped 0 bases and J dropped 4; count of bases not matched to a gene: 4. The germline gives CDR1 LNHNV, CDR2 YYDKDF (reference sequence). The CDR3 totals 15 residues. In nucleotides, the CDR3 is TGTGCCACCAGCAGAGAGGTAGCGGGAGTTTACGAGCAGTACTTC. Protein: CATSREVAGVYEQYF. The full variable domain, completed using reference TRBV15 and TRBJ2-7, is DAMVIQNPRYQVTQFGKPVTLSCSQTLNHNVMYWYQQKSSQAPKLLFHYYDKDFNNEADTPDNFQSRRPNTSFCFLDIRSPGLGDTAMYLCATSREVAGVYEQYFGPGTRLTVT.

Ten or more counts support this clonotype. The CDR3 here is CSPTQGNRYEQYF. CDR3 nucleotide sequence: TGCAGTCCCACCCAGGGGAATAGGTACGAGCAGTACTTC. V is TRBV20-1 and J is TRBJ2-7; perhaps TRBD1 as D (6 bases). The V gene lost 8 bases and the J gene lost 4 bases, with 18 bases spanning the gap. The CDR3 contains 13 residues. Germline V gives CDR1 DFQATT, CDR2 SNEGSKA (reference sequence).

This clonotype came up many times. This chain uses TRBV20-1 with TRBJ2-3, with D maybe TRBD2 (6 bases). CDR3 size: 15 residues. The germline V gene encodes CDR1 DFQATT and CDR2 SNEGSKA (reference sequence). V dropped 5 bases and J dropped 4 bases, with 19 bases sitting between them. The CDR3 here is CSARVAGRTPDTQYF. The CDR3 bases are TGCAGTGCTCGGGTGGCAGGGAGGACGCCAGATACGCAGTATTTT.

This clonotype was detected a few times. This chain links TRBV7-9 with TRBJ2-7; a weak D match, TRBD1 (6 bases). The CDR3 sequence is 14 residues long. Germline V gene lookup returns CDR1 SEHNR and CDR2 FQNEAQ (reference sequence). V dropped 5 bases and J dropped 2 bases, with 13 bases sitting between them. The CDR3 loop reads CASSHKEGAYEQYF. The CDR3 DNA is TGTGCCAGCAGCCATAAAGAGGGGGCCTACGAGCAGTACTTC.

V gene TRBV11-2 combines with J gene TRBJ2-1; TRBD1 might be the D (6 bases). The germline V and J ends were trimmed by 7 bases and 7 bases, with 20 bases remaining between them. Germline CDR1 is SGHAT and CDR2 is FQNNGV. This CDR3 contains 15 residues. The CDR3 reads CASTWLGAEPNEQFF. CDR3 nucleotides: TGTGCCAGCACGTGGTTGGGGGCAGAACCTAATGAGCAGTTCTTC.

The sample holds many counts of this clonotype. This chain links TRBV7-9 with TRBJ2-1; D call uncertain. The V end lost 2 bases, the J end lost 6 bases, and 11 bases lay between the germline ends. CDR3 length: 14 residues. Per the germline V gene, CDR1 is SEHNR and CDR2 is FQNEAQ (reference sequence). Here the CDR3 reads CASSLSTGSNEQFF. DNA of the CDR3: TGTGCCAGCAGCTTAAGTACGGGTTCCAATGAGCAGTTCTTC.

The CDR3 loop is CASSIGPGRGTEAFF. The CDR3 nucleotides read TGTGCCAGTAGTATAGGTCCAGGGCGGGGGACTGAAGCTTTCTTT. This chain joins TRBV19 and TRBJ1-1; D is perhaps TRBD1 (5 bases). Germline V gives CDR1 LNHDA, CDR2 SQIVND (reference sequence). Between the trimmed V and J ends, which lost 1 base and 5 bases, there was a span of 14 bases. The CDR3 runs to 15 residues.